Following are 10 T cell receptor beta chains from one sample sequenced in a study of blood T cell repertoires in COVID-19. Using immunoSEQ multiplex PCR, the repertoire was profiled, and TCRdb retains in-frame clones only, with some absent. The sample records roughly 320,000 clones, around 85% being singletons. The source material was peripheral blood. The receptors stem from a human donor in a cohort sampled during active COVID-19.

With regard to this clone: A junction boundary mismatches the germline segment, possibly from a read error. The gene calls are TRBV5-6 and TRBJ1-6; 10 positions match TRBD1. This CDR3 has 15 residues. The germline V gene has CDR1 SGHDT and CDR2 YYEEEE. The CDR3 spells CATKDRGSYNSPPHF. The CDR3 nucleotides are TGTGCCACTAAGGACAGGGGGTCCTATAATTCACCCCCCCACTTT.

This sequence joins TRBV10-3 and TRBJ1-1; D remains unclear. The ends were cut back, 6 bases at V and 2 bases at J, with 7 bases in the middle. Per germline, CDR1 ENHRY and CDR2 SYGVKD. The length of the CDR3 is 12 residues. CDR3 bases: TGTGCCATCAGACAGAGTAACACTGAAGCTTTCTTT. Protein: CAIRQSNTEAFF.

This chain uses TRBV5-1 with TRBJ1-1, with 8 bases aligning to TRBD1. Trimming cost V 0 bases and J 2 bases; bases outside gene matches: 3. Germline CDR1 SGHRS, CDR2 YFSETQ. The CDR3 has 15 residues. As DNA, the CDR3 is TGCGCCAGCAGCTTGGGAACAGGGGGAAACACTGAAGCTTTCTTT. Amino acid sequence: CASSLGTGGNTEAFF.

This chain uses TRBV7-2 with TRBJ2-3; 8 bases line up with TRBD1. Germline V lookup: CDR1 SGHTA, CDR2 FQGNSA. The J segment lost 6 bases and the V segment lost 5 bases, leaving 4 bases of the junction unmatched. This CDR3 has 13 residues. CDR3 sequence reads: CASSQGAWDTQYF. The CDR3 DNA sequence: TGTGCCAGCAGCCAGGGGGCCTGGGATACGCAGTATTTT.

This clone was counted a single time. The V and J genes are TRBV7-9 and TRBJ1-2; TRBD1 agrees at 8 bases. CDR1 is SEHNR and CDR2 is FQNEAQ in the germline V gene (reference sequence). V was clipped by 4 bases and J by 8 bases; unmatched bases: 3. CDR3 length: 12 residues. The CDR3 DNA follows: TGTGCCAGCAGCTCGACAGGGGAGGGCTACACCTTC. This codes for CASSSTGEGYTF.

V is TRBV5-1 and J is TRBJ1-6; TRBD1 aligns across 7 bases. Germline CDR1 and CDR2: SGHRS and YFSETQ. The V segment lost 3 bases and the J segment 4 bases; nucleotides outside the gene matches: 4. There are 15 residues in the CDR3. Written as DNA, the CDR3 is TGCGCCAGCAGCTCCCCGGACAGGTATAATTCACCCCTCCACTTT. This translates into CASSSPDRYNSPLHF.

The rearrangement joins TRBV6-5 to TRBJ2-3, with 7 nucleotides matching TRBD2. V was clipped by 7 bases and J by 5 bases; unmatched bases: 12. Germline V lookup: CDR1 MNHEY, CDR2 SVGAGI. This CDR3 region has 15 residues. Here the CDR3 reads CASTLVGGEGDTQYF. Written as DNA, the CDR3 is TGTGCCAGCACCCTGGTCGGCGGGGAGGGAGATACGCAGTATTTT.

The chain is built from TRBV11-2 and TRBJ2-7, with D possibly being TRBD1 (5 bases). This CDR3 region has 14 residues. V was pared by 1 base and J by 4 bases, with 11 bases between. Germline lookup yields CDR1 SGHAT and CDR2 FQNNGV. The CDR3 protein is CASSLGPGMYEQYF. DNA for the CDR3: TGTGCCAGCAGCTTAGGCCCAGGGATGTACGAGCAGTACTTC.

This chain joins TRBV6-5 and TRBJ1-1, with 9 positions matching TRBD1. CDR1 and CDR2 from the germline V gene are MNHEY and SVGAGI. The V and J ends lost 2 bases and 4 bases, in that order; junction bases with no gene match: 5. The CDR3 spans 15 residues. This chain's CDR3 is CASSYLQGAVTEAFF. DNA for the CDR3: TGTGCCAGCAGTTACCTACAGGGGGCTGTCACTGAAGCTTTCTTT.

Here the CDR3 DNA reads TGTGCCAGCAGTTATGTCCTTGGGGCAGTCTATGGCTACACCTTC. Protein sequence: CASSYVLGAVYGYTF. The chain couples TRBV6-5 to TRBJ1-2; tentatively, D is TRBD1 (5 bases). The V and J ends lost 3 bases and 4 bases respectively, with 15 bases between them. CDR1 is MNHEY and CDR2 is SVGAGI in the germline V gene. This CDR3 is built from 15 residues.